This T cell receptor beta chain was found in a study of blood T cell repertoires in COVID-19. Study at large: Samples representing acute and convalescent COVID-19 were sourced from the United States, Italy and Spain.

Measured with immunoSEQ multiplex PCR; TCRdb has only the in-frame clones, and not every one. In the table there are fewer than 200,000 clones, approximately 85% of which are singletons. Per germline, CDR1 LGHDT and CDR2 YNNKEL (reference sequence). V gave up 3 bases and J gave up 3 bases; unmatched junction bases: 0. This CDR3 contains 15 residues. The source material was peripheral blood. The rearrangement links TRBV3-1 (or the pseudogene TRBV3-2) to TRBJ2-3, with TRBD2 matching 13 bases. The receptor comes from a man aged 60 to 75 who had recovered from COVID-19. The CDR3 nucleotides are TGTGCCAGCAGCCAGGGACTAGCGGGGACAGATACGCAGTATTTT. Protein sequence: CASSQGLAGTDTQYF.